Below are 10 T cell receptor beta chains sequenced from a single sample in a study of shared clonotypes between healthy human individuals. Sequencing used immunoSEQ multiplex PCR; TCRdb keeps in-frame clones, though not all of them. This table holds some 2.1 million clones, around 93% found once. Naive-designated CD8 cells lacked CD45RO, were positively enriched for CCR7, and omitted terminally differentiated effector memory CD45RA+ cells. Sequenced sample: naive CD8+ T cells from PBMCs. All receptors derive from a man aged 18 to 30 in good health. Some clones in this sample may be carry-over from other donors' samples.

The CDR3 loop is CASSPGQGHEQFF. Written as DNA, the CDR3 is TGTGCCAGCAGTCCCGGGCAGGGCCATGAGCAGTTCTTC. The chain carries TRBV6-1 and TRBJ2-1; perhaps TRBD1 as D (5 bases). V was pared by 5 bases and J by 8 bases, with 13 bases between. The CDR3 covers 13 residues. CDR1 and CDR2 from the germline V gene are MNHNS and SASEGT.

The gene calls are TRBV27 and TRBJ2-3; tentatively, D is TRBD2 (6 bases). CDR3 length equals 14 residues. Trimming removed 5 bases at V and 1 base at J, with 10 bases between. Germline V gene sequence: CDR1 MNHEY, CDR2 SMNVEV (reference sequence). The CDR3 loop reads CASSVSGGTDTQYF. The CDR3, as DNA: TGTGCCAGCAGTGTCTCGGGGGGCACAGATACGCAGTATTTT.

The chain joins TRBV9 to TRBJ1-2, with D unclear. CDR1 is SGDLS, CDR2 YYNGEE, per germline. CDR3 length equals 13 residues. Trimming shortened V by 0 bases and J by 3 bases, and 6 bases separated the two germline ends. CDR3 sequence: CASSVVVDYGYTF. CDR3 in DNA: TGTGCCAGCAGCGTAGTAGTCGACTATGGCTACACCTTC.

The CDR3, as DNA: TGTGCCAGCAGTCGGTCAGGGTTAATGAACACTGAAGCTTTCTTT. It encodes CASSRSGLMNTEAFF. The gene calls are TRBV6-4 and TRBJ1-1; possibly TRBD1 for D (5 bases). The CDR3 runs to 15 residues. CDR1 is MRHNA, CDR2 SNTAGT, per germline. V lost 5 bases and J lost 0, with 13 bases in between.

V and J are TRBV5-1 and TRBJ1-1, with D possibly TRBD1 on 6 matching bases. This CDR3 spans 14 amino acids. Germline V gives CDR1 SGHRS, CDR2 YFSETQ. With 2 bases removed from V and 4 bases from J, the gap between germline ends came to 12 bases. This CDR3 reads CASSLQGWGTEAFF. CDR3 DNA sequence: TGCGCCAGCAGCTTACAGGGATGGGGCACTGAAGCTTTCTTT. The variable domain in full, completed from reference TRBV5-1 and TRBJ1-1, reads KAGVTQTPRYLIKTRGQQVTLSCSPISGHRSVSWYQQTPGQGLQFLFEYFSETQRNKGNFPGRFSGRQFSNSRSEMNVSTLELGDSALYLCASSLQGWGTEAFFGQGTRLTVV.

V and J are TRBV9 and TRBJ2-1; D is unresolved. The V and J ends lost 0 bases and 9 bases respectively, with 4 bases between them. Germline CDR1 reads SGDLS; CDR2 reads YYNGEE. The CDR3 covers 11 residues. In nucleotides, the CDR3 is TGTGCCAGCAGCGTAGCGCTTGAGCAGTTCTTC. Amino acid sequence: CASSVALEQFF.

The gene calls are TRBV7-3 and TRBJ1-2; D is unresolved. This CDR3 is 14 amino acids long. Germline V gene lookup returns CDR1 SGHTA and CDR2 FQGTGA. Trimming removed 5 bases at V and 3 bases at J, with 13 bases between. CDR3 bases: TGTGCCAGCAGCAGCTCCGGGGATGACTATGGCTACACCTTC. The encoded protein is CASSSSGDDYGYTF.

V is TRBV7-2 and J is TRBJ1-5; D unclear. Germline CDR1 and CDR2: SGHTA and FQGNSA. V was pared by 4 bases and J by 7 bases, with 11 bases between. The CDR3 length is 13 residues. This CDR3 is CASSYAMNQPQHF. CDR3 DNA: TGTGCCAGCAGCTACGCAATGAACCAGCCCCAGCATTTT. Filled out from reference TRBV7-2 and TRBJ1-5, the complete variable domain reads GAGVSQSPSNKVTEKGKDVELRCDPISGHTALYWYRQSLGQGLEFLIYFQGNSAPDKSGLPSDRFSAERTGGSVSTLTIQRTQQEDSAVYLCASSYAMNQPQHFGDGTRLSIL.

The chain is built from TRBV7-2 and TRBJ2-3; 8 bases are a match to TRBD2. Germline-derived CDR1 and CDR2 are SGHTA and FQGNSA. CDR3 size: 16 residues. V gave up 5 bases and J gave up 1 base; unmatched junction bases: 8. The CDR3 DNA follows: TGTGCCAGCAGCCAGCGCCCGGGGGGGGGCACAGATACGCAGTATTTT. This encodes CASSQRPGGGTDTQYF. Drawing the rest from reference TRBV7-2 and TRBJ2-3, the complete variable domain is GAGVSQSPSNKVTEKGKDVELRCDPISGHTALYWYRQSLGQGLEFLIYFQGNSAPDKSGLPSDRFSAERTGGSVSTLTIQRTQQEDSAVYLCASSQRPGGGTDTQYFGPGTRLTVL.

J is TRBJ2-7 and V is TRBV6-6; D unclear. The germline V and J ends were trimmed by 8 bases and 2 bases, with 7 bases remaining between them. Germline CDR1 is MNHNY and CDR2 is SVGAGI (reference sequence). CDR3 size: 11 residues. This chain's CDR3 is CASGITYEQYF. The CDR3 bases are TGTGCCAGCGGTATAACCTACGAGCAGTACTTC.